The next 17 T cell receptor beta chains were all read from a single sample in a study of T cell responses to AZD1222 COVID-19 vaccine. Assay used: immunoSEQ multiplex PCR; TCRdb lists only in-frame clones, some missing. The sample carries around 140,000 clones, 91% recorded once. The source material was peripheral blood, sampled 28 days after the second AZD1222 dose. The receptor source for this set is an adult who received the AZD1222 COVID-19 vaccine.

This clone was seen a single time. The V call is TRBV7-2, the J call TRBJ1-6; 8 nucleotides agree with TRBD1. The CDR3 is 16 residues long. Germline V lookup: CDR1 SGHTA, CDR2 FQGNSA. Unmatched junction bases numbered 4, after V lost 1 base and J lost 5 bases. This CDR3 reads CASSLGTGRNNSPLHF. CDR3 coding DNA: TGTGCCAGCAGCTTAGGGACAGGGAGGAATAATTCACCCCTCCACTTT.

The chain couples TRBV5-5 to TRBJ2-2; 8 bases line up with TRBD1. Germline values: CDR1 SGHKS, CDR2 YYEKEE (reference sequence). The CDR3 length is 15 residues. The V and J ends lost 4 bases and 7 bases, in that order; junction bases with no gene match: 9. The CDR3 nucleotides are TGTGCCAGCAGCCCCTTTCAGGGGGCGAACGGGGAGCTGTTTTTT. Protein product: CASSPFQGANGELFF.

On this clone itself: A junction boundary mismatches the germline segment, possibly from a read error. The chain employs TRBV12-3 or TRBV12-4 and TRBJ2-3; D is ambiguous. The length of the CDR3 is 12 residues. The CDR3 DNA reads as TGTGCCAGCAGTTTAGGTGGTTATACGTTGGATTTT. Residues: CASSLGGYTLDF.

For the CDR3, the DNA is TGTGCCAGCAGCCAAGGCATTGAAGCTTTCTTT. Its protein product is CASSQGIEAFF. The chain is built from TRBV3-1 (or the pseudogene TRBV3-2) and TRBJ1-1; D not resolved. The germline V gene has CDR1 LGHDT and CDR2 YNNKEL (reference sequence). This CDR3 spans 11 amino acids. The V and J ends lost 1 base and 7 bases respectively, with 4 bases between them.

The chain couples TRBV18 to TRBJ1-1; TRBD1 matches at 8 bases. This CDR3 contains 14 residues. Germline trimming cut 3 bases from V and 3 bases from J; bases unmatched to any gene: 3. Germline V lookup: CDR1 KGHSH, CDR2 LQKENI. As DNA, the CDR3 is TGTGCCAGCTCACCTCAGGGGGCCGACACTGAAGCTTTCTTT. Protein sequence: CASSPQGADTEAFF.

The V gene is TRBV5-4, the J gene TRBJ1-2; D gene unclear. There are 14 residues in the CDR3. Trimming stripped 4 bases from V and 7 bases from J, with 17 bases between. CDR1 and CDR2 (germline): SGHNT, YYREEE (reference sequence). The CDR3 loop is CASSLDWAAGGYTF. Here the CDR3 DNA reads TGTGCCAGCAGCCTAGACTGGGCAGCGGGTGGCTACACCTTC. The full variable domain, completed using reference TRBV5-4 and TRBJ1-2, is ETGVTQSPTHLIKTRGQQVTLRCSSQSGHNTVSWYQQALGQGPQFIFQYYREEENGRGNFPPRFSGLQFPNYSSELNVNALELDDSALYLCASSLDWAAGGYTFGSGTRLTVV.

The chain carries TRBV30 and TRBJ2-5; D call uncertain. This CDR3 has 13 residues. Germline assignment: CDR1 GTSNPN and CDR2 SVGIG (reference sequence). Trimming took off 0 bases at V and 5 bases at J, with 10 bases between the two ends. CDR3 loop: CAWSVVWGETQYF. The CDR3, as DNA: TGTGCCTGGAGTGTAGTATGGGGTGAGACCCAGTACTTC.

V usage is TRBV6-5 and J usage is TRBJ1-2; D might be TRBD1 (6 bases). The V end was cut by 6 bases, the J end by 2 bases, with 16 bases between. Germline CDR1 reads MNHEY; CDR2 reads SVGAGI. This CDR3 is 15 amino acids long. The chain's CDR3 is CASSPDSLSNYGYTF. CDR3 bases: TGTGCCAGCAGCCCGGACAGTTTGTCGAACTATGGCTACACCTTC.

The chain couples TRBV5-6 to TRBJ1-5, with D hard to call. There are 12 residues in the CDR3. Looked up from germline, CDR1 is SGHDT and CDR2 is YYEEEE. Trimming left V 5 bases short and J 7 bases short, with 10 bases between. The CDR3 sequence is CASRAHGQPQHF. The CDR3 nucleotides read TGTGCCAGCAGAGCACATGGGCAGCCCCAGCATTTT.

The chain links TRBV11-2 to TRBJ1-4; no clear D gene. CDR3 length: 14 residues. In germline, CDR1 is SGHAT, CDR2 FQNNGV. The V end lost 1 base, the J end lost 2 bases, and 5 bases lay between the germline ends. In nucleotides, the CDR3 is TGTGCCAGCAGCTTAGTCCTTACTAATGAAAAACTGTTTTTT. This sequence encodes CASSLVLTNEKLFF.

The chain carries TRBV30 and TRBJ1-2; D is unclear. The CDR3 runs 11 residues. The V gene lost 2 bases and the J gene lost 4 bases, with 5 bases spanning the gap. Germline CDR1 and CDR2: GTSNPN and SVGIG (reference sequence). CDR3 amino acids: CAWSSVYGYTF. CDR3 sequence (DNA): TGTGCCTGGAGTAGCGTCTATGGCTACACCTTC.

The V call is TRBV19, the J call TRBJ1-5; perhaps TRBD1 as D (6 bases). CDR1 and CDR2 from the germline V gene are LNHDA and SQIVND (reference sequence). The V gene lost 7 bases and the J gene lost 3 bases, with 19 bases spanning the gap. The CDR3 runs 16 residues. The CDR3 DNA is TGTGCCAGTACCTTGACCGACAGGTTTCCCAATCAGCCCCAGCATTTT. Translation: CASTLTDRFPNQPQHF.

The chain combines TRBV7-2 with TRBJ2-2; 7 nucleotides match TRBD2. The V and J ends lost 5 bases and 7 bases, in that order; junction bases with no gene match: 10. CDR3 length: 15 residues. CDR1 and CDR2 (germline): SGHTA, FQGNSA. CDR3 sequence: CASSPSGDIGGELFF. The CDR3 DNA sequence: TGTGCCAGCAGCCCTAGCGGTGATATCGGCGGGGAGCTGTTTTTT. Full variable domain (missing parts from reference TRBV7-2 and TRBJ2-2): GAGVSQSPSNKVTEKGKDVELRCDPISGHTALYWYRQSLGQGLEFLIYFQGNSAPDKSGLPSDRFSAERTGGSVSTLTIQRTQQEDSAVYLCASSPSGDIGGELFFGEGSRLTVL.

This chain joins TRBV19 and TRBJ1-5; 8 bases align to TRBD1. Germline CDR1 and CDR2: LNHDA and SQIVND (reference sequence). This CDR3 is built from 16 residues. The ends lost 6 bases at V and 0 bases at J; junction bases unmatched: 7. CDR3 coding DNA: TGTGCCAGTAGGGACAGACAGGGGTTTAGCAATCAGCCCCAGCATTTT. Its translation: CASRDRQGFSNQPQHF.

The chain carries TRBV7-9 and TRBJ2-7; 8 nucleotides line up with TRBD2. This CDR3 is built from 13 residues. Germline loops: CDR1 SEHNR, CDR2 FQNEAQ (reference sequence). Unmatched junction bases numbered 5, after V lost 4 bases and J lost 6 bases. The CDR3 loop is CASSSGTRSEQYV. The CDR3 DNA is TGTGCCAGCAGCTCCGGGACTAGGAGCGAGCAGTACGTC.

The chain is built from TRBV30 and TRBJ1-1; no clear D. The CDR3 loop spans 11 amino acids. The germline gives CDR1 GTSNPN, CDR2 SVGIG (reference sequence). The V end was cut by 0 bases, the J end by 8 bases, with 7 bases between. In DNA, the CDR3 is TGTGCCTGGAGTGTACCGGGGGAAGCTTTCTTT. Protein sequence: CAWSVPGEAFF.

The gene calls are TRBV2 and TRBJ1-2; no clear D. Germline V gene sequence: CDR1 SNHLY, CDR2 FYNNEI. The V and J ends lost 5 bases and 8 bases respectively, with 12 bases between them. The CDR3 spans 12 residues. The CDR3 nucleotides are TGTGCCAGCAGTCTCTCAGGTCTAGGCTACACCTTC. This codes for CASSLSGLGYTF.